This TCR beta chain was recorded in a study of shared clonotypes between healthy human individuals (TCRdb year 2020). At the level of the whole study: A few men and a couple of women, aged 18 to 49 years, made up the cohort. To increase sequencing depth and limit assay-specific biases, TCR repertoire library preparation and sequencing were carried out by different laboratories using diverse techniques. Leukapheresis yielded between about 0.85 and 9 billion PBMCs per donor. For each donor, CD4 naive and CD4 memory were each run on three plates, CD8 naive on two plates, and CD8 memory on one plate. The study deeply sequenced blood TCR repertoires of five healthy adults to estimate repertoire size and the extent of clonotype sharing between individuals. Points the paper makes about the study in general: Larger estimated clonotype richness was generally found for naive subsets than for memory subsets. Sharing across a few donors was observed for 5% to 6.5% of naive CD4, over 3% of naive CD8, about 2.5% of memory CD4, and around 0.4% of memory CD8 clonotypes. Compared with non-shared clonotypes, the clonotypes found in all four sorted-subset donors had higher generation probabilities. Even with the large sequencing depth, rarefaction of the sorted-subset datasets indicated that sequencing was incomplete. Only blood was sampled, and tissue TCR repertoires likely differ from those in blood. Because the study included a small number of donors, the genetic and exposure-history diversity represented was limited. Pairwise subsampling led to the expectation that sequencing depth would affect the degree of clonotype sharing among donors.

Using the deep immunoSEQ assay, TCR CDR3 regions were amplified from genomic DNA by multiplex PCR. Genomic DNA extracted from each cell subset was distributed evenly over all wells of several immunoSEQ 96-well plates, and each plate served as one replicate. For sorted subsets, roughly 0.2 ug genomic DNA, equal to some 28,000 T cell genomes, was loaded into each replicate PCR. Purified libraries were quantified with a Qubit 3.0 fluorometer, sized on a Bioanalyzer 2100, and re-quantified with the KAPA Library Quantification kit. Each immunoSEQ 96-well plate was sequenced on its own single-read 150-cycle Illumina NextSeq 550 flow cell. The original pipeline was this. Because the immunoSEQ output held only junctional sequences and lacked quality scores, the filtering could not match the filtering applied to full-length reads. To assign V/J genes and CDR3, sequences were annotated using PyIR, a Python wrapper for IgBLAST v1.9, with IMGT germline references. Reads were filtered out if the reads had weak V/J assignments (E-value above 1e-6), no CDR3, stop codons, out-of-frame junctions, or ambiguous translated residues. A V3J clonotype was defined by an identical inferred V gene, J gene, and CDR3 amino acid sequence. Percentage overlap between repertoires was computed as shared unique clonotypes divided by the size of the smaller repertoire. Richness of each repertoire was evaluated using RTK rarefaction, the Chao1 estimator, and Recon v2.1 estimates of unobserved clonotypes. Generation probabilities were computed with OLGA for all TCRbeta clonotypes obtained by the gDNA method from several donors. The source is immuneACCESS, and TCRdb retained only in-frame sequences with V and J called. Part of the clones is not carried over; for the studies checked, unresolved V genes explain less than half of this, and the remainder is unexplained. The V and J calls and the clone size are those of that table, but D and trimming were determined from the DNA. The sample table holds roughly 2.6 million clones, of which around 90% were seen once. Jointly, the top ten make up 0.14% of the sample.

Donors were healthy HIV-negative adults with no recently reported acute infections or vaccinations. All donors were Caucasian adults living in Nashville, Tennessee, USA. Magnetic negative selection was used to enrich CD4+ T cells, after which naive cells were positively selected on CD45RA and the negative fraction became the memory subset. Blood was collected by leukapheresis, and PBMCs were isolated by Ficoll-Histopaque density gradient centrifugation and then cryopreserved in liquid nitrogen vapor phase. Analytical flow cytometry was used to check the purity and quantity of each magnetically sorted T cell population. Genomic DNA was isolated from each sorted fraction and quantified by UV absorbance on a Nanodrop 2000c. Regarding this clone: Its cognate antigen has yet to be identified. Per-base qualities were not stored, and no clone one base away is much larger.

CDR1 SGHRS and CDR2 YFSETQ are derived from the germline V gene. V ends up 0 bases short and J 7 bases short, with an unmatched junction base count of 8. The CDR3 covers 16 residues, taking in both the cysteine and the phenylalanine. Only the CDR3 part of the read is kept: 48 bases, read in frame from the first base. The receptor comes from a man younger than 35 in good health. Recombination joined TRBV5-1 with TRBJ2-1, with 9 junctional bases fitting TRBD2. Sequenced sample: naive CD4+ T cells sorted from blood. The cell subset or site label, as the study defines it: CD45RA+ positively selected. The CDR3 protein: CASSLASSGSGNEQFF. The bases are TGCGCCAGCAGCTTGGCCAGTAGCGGGAGTGGTAATGAGCAGTTCTTC.